The T cell receptor (beta chain) described here comes from a study of blood T cell repertoires in COVID-19. On the study more broadly: Italy, Spain and the United States were the sources of the convalescent and acute COVID-19 samples. Sources were T cells, B-cell-depleted T cells, or PBMCs; the material itself was cDNA or gDNA.

CDR3 size: 18 residues. Germline values: CDR1 SGHTA, CDR2 FQGNSA. After removal of 3 bases from V and 1 base from J, the junction contained 11 bases not matched to a gene. Per the original data handling: Amplification of reference gene primers was used by the study to estimate nucleated cell counts. TCRdb keeps only in-frame clones here, not all; method: immunoSEQ multiplex PCR. V and J calls plus clone size are reproduced from that table; the DNA served to infer D and trimming. The table lists 55,000 to 75,000 clones, more than 75% of them singletons. Sequencing used peripheral blood. This receptor was taken from a human donor with active COVID-19. The donor label of this sample is uncertain. The chain recombines TRBV7-2 with TRBJ2-3, with 9 bases aligning to TRBD2. CDR3 nucleotide sequence: TGTGCCAGCAGCTTTTTCGGCGGGAGGGCCTTTGGCACAGATACGCAGTATTTT. Protein: CASSFFGGRAFGTDTQYF.